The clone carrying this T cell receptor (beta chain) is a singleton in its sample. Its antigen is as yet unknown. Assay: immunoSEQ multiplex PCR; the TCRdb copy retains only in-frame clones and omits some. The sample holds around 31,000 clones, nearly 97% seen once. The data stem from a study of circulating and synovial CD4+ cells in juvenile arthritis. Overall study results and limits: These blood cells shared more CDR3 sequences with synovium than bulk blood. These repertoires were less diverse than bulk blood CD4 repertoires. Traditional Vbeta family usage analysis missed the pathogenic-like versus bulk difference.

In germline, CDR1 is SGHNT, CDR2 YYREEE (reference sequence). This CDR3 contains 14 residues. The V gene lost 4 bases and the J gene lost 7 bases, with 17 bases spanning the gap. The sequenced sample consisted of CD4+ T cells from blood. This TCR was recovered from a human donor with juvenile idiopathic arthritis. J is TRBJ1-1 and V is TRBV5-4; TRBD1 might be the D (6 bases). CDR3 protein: CASSLQGTLVEAFF. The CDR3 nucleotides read TGTGCCAGCAGCCTACAGGGCACCTTGGTTGAAGCTTTCTTT.